The rows below give T cell receptor beta chains drawn from one sample of a study of cytomegalovirus exposure and HLA in healthy donors. Method: immunoSEQ multiplex PCR; TCRdb's copy keeps in-frame clones and lacks some. There are approximately 100,000 clones in the sample; 70% to 80% occur only once, and 3.5% to 4.5% lies in the top ten. The sequenced material came from PBMCs. The receptors were sampled from a female donor in good health and CMV-seropositive. Both conserved end residues are part of each CDR3. The D gene is left open where the match is weak. Only some rows state a clone size, as once, few, many or a class for expanded clones.

J gene	V gene	clone size	CDR3 length	D gene	CDR3 DNA	CDR3 protein
TRBJ1-6	TRBV5-1	NA	16	NA	TGCGCCAGCAGCTTGGGTCCAATGGGGAGCGGGTCACCCCTCCACTTT	CASSLGPMGSGSPLHF
TRBJ2-7	TRBV10-3	NA	13	TRBD2	TGTGCCATCAGTGCCGGACTAGCCTACGAGCAGTACTTC	CAISAGLAYEQYF
TRBJ2-6	TRBV5-6	few	15	NA	TGTGCCAGCAGCTTGGGTCCCTCTGGGGCCAACGGCCTGACTTTC	CASSLGPSGANGLTF
TRBJ2-1	TRBV18	NA	15	TRBD1	TGTGCCAGCTCACCCCCGGGACAGGGGCAGGATGAGCAGTTCTTC	CASSPPGQGQDEQFF
TRBJ2-2	TRBV5-4	NA	13	NA	TGTGCCAGCAGCTTGCACCAGGGCAGGGAGCTGTTTTTT	CASSLHQGRELFF
TRBJ2-7	TRBV5-1	NA	15	NA	TGCGCCAGCACCCAAACCGGGACACAGGGCTACGAGCAGTACTTC	CASTQTGTQGYEQYF
TRBJ2-1	TRBV6-1	NA	16	TRBD1	TGTGCCAGCAGTGCCCTCACTAGAATCCAGGGGGATGAGCAGTTCTTC	CASSALTRIQGDEQFF
TRBJ1-2	TRBV9	NA	15	TRBD1	TGTGCCAGCAGCACCAGGGACAGGGGGAACTATGGCTACACCTTC	CASSTRDRGNYGYTF
TRBJ1-4	TRBV18	once	15	NA	TGTGCCAGCTCACCACAGGACTGGAGGAATGAAAAACTGTTTTTT	CASSPQDWRNEKLFF
TRBJ2-1	TRBV19	NA	15	NA	TGTGCCAGTAGTATAGCCAGCGGCCTCTACAATGAGCAGTTCTTC	CASSIASGLYNEQFF
TRBJ2-1	TRBV13	NA	16	TRBD1	TGTGCCAGCAGCCGTGGGTGGGGACAGGTAAGAAATGAGCAGTTCTTC	CASSRGWGQVRNEQFF
TRBJ1-2	TRBV5-1	NA	15	TRBD1	TGCGCCAGCAGATACAACAGGGGGGAGTTAAATGGCTACACCTTC	CASRYNRGELNGYTF